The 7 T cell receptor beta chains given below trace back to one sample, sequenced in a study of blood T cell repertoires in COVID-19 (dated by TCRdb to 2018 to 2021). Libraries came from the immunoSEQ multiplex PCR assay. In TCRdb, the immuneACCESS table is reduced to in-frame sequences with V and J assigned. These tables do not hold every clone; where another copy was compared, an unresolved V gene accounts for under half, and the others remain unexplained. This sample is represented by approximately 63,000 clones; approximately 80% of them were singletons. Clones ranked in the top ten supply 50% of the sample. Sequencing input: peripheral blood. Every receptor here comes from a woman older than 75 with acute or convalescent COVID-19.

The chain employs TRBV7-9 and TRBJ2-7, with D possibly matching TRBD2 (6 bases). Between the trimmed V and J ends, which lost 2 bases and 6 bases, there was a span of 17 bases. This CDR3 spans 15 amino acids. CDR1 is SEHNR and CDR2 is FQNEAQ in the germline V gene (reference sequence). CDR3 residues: CASSLYDRRAGEQYF. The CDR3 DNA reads TGTGCCAGCAGCTTATACGATCGTCGAGCGGGCGAGCAGTACTTC.

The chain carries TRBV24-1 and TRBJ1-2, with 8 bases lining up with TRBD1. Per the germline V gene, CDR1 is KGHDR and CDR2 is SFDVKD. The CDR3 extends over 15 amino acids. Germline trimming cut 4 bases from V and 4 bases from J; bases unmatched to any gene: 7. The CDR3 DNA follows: TGTGCCACCAGTGACCCATCAGACAGGGGCTATGGCTACACCTTC. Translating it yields CATSDPSDRGYGYTF.

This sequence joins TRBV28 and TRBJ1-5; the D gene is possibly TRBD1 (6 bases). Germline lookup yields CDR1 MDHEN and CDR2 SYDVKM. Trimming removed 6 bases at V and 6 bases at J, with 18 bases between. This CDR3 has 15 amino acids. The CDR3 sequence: CASRTTYRDTQPQHF. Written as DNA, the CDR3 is TGTGCCAGCAGAACTACCTACAGGGATACTCAGCCCCAGCATTTT.

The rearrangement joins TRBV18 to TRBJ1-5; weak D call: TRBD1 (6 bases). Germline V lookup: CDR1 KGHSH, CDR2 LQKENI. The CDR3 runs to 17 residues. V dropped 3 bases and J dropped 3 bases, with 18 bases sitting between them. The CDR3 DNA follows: TGTGCCAGCTCACCGGAGACAGGATCGGCGTCCAATCAGCCCCAGCATTTT. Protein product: CASSPETGSASNQPQHF.

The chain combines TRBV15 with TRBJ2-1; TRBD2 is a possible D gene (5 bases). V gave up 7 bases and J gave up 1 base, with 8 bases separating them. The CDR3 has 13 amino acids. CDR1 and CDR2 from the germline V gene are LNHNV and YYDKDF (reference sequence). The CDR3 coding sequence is TGTGCCACCACAGAGGGATCCTACAATGAGCAGTTCTTC. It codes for CATTEGSYNEQFF.

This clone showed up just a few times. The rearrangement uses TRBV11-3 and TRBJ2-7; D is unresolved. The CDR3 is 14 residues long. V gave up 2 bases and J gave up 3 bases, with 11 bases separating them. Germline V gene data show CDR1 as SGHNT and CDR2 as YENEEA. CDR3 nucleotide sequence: TGTGCCAGCAGCTTAAGAGGTTCTGACTACGAGCAGTACTTC. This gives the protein CASSLRGSDYEQYF.

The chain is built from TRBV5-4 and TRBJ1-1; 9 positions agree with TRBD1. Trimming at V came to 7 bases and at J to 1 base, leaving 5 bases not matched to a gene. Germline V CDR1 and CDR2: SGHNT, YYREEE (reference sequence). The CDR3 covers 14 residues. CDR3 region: CASGTGGANTEAFF. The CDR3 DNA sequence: TGTGCCAGCGGAACAGGGGGCGCGAACACTGAAGCTTTCTTT.